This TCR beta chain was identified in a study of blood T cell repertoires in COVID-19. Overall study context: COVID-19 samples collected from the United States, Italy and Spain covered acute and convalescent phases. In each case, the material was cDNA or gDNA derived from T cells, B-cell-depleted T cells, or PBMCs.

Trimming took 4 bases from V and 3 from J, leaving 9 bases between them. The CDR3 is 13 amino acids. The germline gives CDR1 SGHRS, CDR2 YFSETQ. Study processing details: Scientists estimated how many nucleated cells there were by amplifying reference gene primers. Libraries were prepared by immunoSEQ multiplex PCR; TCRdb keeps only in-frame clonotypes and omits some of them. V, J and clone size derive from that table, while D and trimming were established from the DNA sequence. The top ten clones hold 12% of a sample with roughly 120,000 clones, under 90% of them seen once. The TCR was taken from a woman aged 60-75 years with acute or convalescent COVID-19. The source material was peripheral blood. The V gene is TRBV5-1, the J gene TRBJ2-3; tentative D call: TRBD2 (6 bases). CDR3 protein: CASSHGSTDTQYF. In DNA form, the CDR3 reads TGCGCCAGCAGCCACGGGAGTACAGATACGCAGTATTTT.